This T cell receptor (beta chain) comes out of a study of control samples from healthy donors and cancer patients. Germline values: CDR1 LGHNA, CDR2 YSLEER. The CDR3 contains 12 residues. Germline trimming cut 3 bases from V and 6 bases from J; bases unmatched to any gene: 1. TCRdb keeps only in-frame clones here, not all; method: immunoSEQ multiplex PCR. In the table there are some 140,000 clones, around 96% of which are singletons. The clonotype was recovered from a middle-aged man in good health. This chain uses TRBV4-3 with TRBJ2-7; TRBD1 matches 8 bases. The material sequenced was blood. The CDR3 DNA is TGCGCCAGCAGCCACACAGGGGGCGAGCAGTACTTC. It codes for CASSHTGGEQYF.